A single sample is the source of the 2 T cell receptor beta chains below, sequenced in a study of preoperative IRX-2 immunotherapy in early breast cancer. Clones were read by immunoSEQ multiplex PCR, and TCRdb kept only the in-frame ones, dropping some. The sample contains approximately 98,000 clones, roughly 90% of which appear only once. Treatment meaning: preoperative locoregional IRX-2 cytokine immunotherapy. The source was tumor tissue, collected after IRX-2 immunotherapy. These receptors all come from a human donor with breast cancer.

The count of this clone is one. This rearrangement joins TRBV10-1 to TRBJ2-2; a possible D gene is TRBD1 (6 bases). Trimming stripped 6 bases from V and 0 bases from J, with 11 bases between. The CDR3 totals 15 residues. The germline CDR1 and CDR2 sequences are WNHNN and SYGVQD (reference sequence). CDR3 in amino acids: CASRSGQANTGELFF. The CDR3 nucleotides read TGCGCCAGCAGGTCGGGACAAGCGAACACCGGGGAGCTGTTTTTT.

This clone showed up just a few times. V usage is TRBV29-1 and J usage is TRBJ2-6; D remains unclear. Trimming removed 6 bases at V and 0 bases at J, with 6 bases between. The CDR3 consists of 13 residues. Germline assignment: CDR1 SQVTM and CDR2 ANQGSEA. In nucleotides, the CDR3 is TGCAGCGTCCCGGTCTCTGGGGCCAACGTCCTGACTTTC. Amino acid sequence: CSVPVSGANVLTF.